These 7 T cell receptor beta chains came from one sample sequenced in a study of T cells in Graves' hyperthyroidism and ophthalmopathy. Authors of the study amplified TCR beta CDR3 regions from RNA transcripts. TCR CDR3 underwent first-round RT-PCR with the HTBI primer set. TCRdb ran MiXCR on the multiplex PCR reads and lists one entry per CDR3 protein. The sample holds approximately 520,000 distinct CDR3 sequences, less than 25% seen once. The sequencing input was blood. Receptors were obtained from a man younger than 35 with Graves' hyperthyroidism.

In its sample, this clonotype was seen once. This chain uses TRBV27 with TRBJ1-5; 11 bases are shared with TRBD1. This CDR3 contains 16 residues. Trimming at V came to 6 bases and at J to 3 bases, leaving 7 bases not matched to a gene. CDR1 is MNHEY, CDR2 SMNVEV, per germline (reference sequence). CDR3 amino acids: CASRVGTGGTNQPQHF. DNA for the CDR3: TGTGCCAGCAGGGTAGGGACAGGGGGTACCAATCAGCCCCAGCATTTT.

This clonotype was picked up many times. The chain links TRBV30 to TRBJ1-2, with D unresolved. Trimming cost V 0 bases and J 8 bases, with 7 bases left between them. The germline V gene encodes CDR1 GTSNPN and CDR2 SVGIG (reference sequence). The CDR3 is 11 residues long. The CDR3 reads CAWSVLGGYTF. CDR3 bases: TGTGCCTGGAGTGTACTAGGGGGCTACACCTTC.

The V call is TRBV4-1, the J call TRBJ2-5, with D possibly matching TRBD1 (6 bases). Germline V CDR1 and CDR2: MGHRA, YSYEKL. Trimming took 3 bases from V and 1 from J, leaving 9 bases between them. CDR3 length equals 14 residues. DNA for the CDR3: TGCGCCAGCAGCCAGGACAGTCGCCAAGAGACCCAGTACTTC. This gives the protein CASSQDSRQETQYF.

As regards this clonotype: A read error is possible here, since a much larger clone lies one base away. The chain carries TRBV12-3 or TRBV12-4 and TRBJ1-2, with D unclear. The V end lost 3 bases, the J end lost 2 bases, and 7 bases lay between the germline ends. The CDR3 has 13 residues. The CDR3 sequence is CASSFRQNYGYTF. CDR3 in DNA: TGTGCCAGCAGTTTTCGGCAAAACTATGGCTACACCTTC.

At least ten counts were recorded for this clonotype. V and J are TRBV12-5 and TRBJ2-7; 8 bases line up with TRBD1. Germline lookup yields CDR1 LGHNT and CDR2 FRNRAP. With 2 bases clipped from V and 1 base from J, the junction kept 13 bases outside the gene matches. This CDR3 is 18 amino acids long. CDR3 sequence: CASGLYGPMTGESYEQYF. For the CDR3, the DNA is TGTGCTAGTGGTTTGTACGGGCCCATGACAGGGGAGTCCTACGAGCAGTACTTC.

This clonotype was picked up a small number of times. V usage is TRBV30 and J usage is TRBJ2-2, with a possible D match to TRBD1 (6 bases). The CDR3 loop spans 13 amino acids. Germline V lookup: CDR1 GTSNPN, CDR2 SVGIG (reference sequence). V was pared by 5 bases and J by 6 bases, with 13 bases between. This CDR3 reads CAWGTRWAGELFF. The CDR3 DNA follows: TGTGCCTGGGGGACACGGTGGGCCGGGGAGCTGTTTTTT.

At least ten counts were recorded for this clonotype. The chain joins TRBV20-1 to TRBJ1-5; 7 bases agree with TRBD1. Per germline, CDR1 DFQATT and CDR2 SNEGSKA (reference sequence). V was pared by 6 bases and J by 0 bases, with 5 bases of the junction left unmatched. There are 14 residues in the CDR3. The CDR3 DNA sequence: TGCAGTGCACTGGGACAGAGTAGCAATCAGCCCCAGCATTTT. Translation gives CSALGQSSNQPQHF.